What follows are 14 T cell receptor beta chains derived from one specimen sequenced in a study of CD8+ T cells in alopecia areata. TCR sequencing used cDNA made by reverse transcription of extracted RNA. The data were produced by immunoSEQ multiplex PCR, yet TCRdb's version contains in-frame clones alone and is incomplete. The sample yields hundreds of thousands of clones, about 68% seen once. Sequencing was performed on CD4+ T cells sorted from blood, taken at week 0. The receptor set was obtained from a human donor with alopecia areata.

The CDR3 spells CASSRDSSYEQYF. CDR3 coding DNA: TGTGCCAGCAGCCGGGACAGCTCCTACGAGCAGTACTTC. V usage is TRBV7-3 and J usage is TRBJ2-7; TRBD1 agrees at 7 bases. The J segment lost 0 bases and the V segment lost 5 bases, leaving 1 base of the junction unmatched. The CDR3 is 13 residues long. Per germline, CDR1 SGHTA and CDR2 FQGTGA.

The chain combines TRBV30 with TRBJ2-1; 7 nucleotides agree with TRBD2. The V gene end was trimmed by 4 bases and the J gene end by 6 bases; junction bases not matched to a gene: 6. Germline CDR1 and CDR2: GTSNPN and SVGIG (reference sequence). The CDR3 length is 13 residues. The CDR3 region is CAWTVTSLNEQFF. The DNA for the CDR3 is TGTGCCTGGACCGTGACTAGCCTCAATGAGCAGTTCTTC. The variable domain in full, completed from reference TRBV30 and TRBJ2-1, reads SQTIHQWPATLVQPVGSPLSLECTVEGTSNPNLYWYRQAAGRGLQLLFYSVGIGQISSEVPQNLSASRPQDRQFILSSKKLLLSDSGFYLCAWTVTSLNEQFFGPGTRLTVL.

The chain carries TRBV2 and TRBJ2-7; D is possibly TRBD1 (6 bases). This CDR3 region has 16 residues. Germline V lookup: CDR1 SNHLY, CDR2 FYNNEI. Trimming stripped 10 bases from V and 2 bases from J, with 24 bases between. Written as DNA, the CDR3 is TGTGCCACCAGGCGCCAAGACAGAGGGGGTACCTACGAGCAGTACTTC. It encodes CATRRQDRGGTYEQYF.

The genes are TRBV5-1 and TRBJ2-5; the match to TRBD2 covers 7 bases. The CDR3 extends over 15 amino acids. V shed 3 bases, J shed 4 bases, and the junction held 9 bases outside the gene matches. Germline V gene lookup returns CDR1 SGHRS and CDR2 YFSETQ. DNA for the CDR3: TGCGCCAGCAGCTCATCCCCGGGGGGAGGAGAGACCCAGTACTTC. It specifies CASSSSPGGGETQYF.

There are a few counts of this clone. The rearrangement uses TRBV29-1 and TRBJ2-5; the D gene is possibly TRBD1 (6 bases). Germline assignment: CDR1 SQVTM and CDR2 ANQGSEA. The CDR3 is made up of 15 amino acids. Trimming stripped 5 bases from V and 2 bases from J, with 18 bases between. CDR3 protein: CSVSRDPGAQETQYF. The CDR3 DNA follows: TGCAGCGTTTCCCGGGATCCAGGGGCGCAAGAGACCCAGTACTTC.

This chain links TRBV5-1 with TRBJ2-2; D is undetermined. This CDR3 is built from 12 residues. Germline lookup yields CDR1 SGHRS and CDR2 YFSETQ. Trimming removed 4 bases at V and 6 bases at J, with 7 bases between. The CDR3 region is CASSITAGELFF. The DNA for the CDR3 is TGCGCCAGCAGCATAACGGCCGGGGAGCTGTTTTTT.

The V call is TRBV9, the J call TRBJ2-5; 10 bases align to TRBD2. The CDR3 runs to 17 residues. The V segment lost 3 bases and the J segment 1 base; nucleotides outside the gene matches: 9. Germline lookup yields CDR1 SGDLS and CDR2 YYNGEE. CDR3 sequence reads: CASSERVAGGLQETQYF. The CDR3 region has the DNA TGTGCCAGCAGCGAGAGGGTAGCGGGGGGCCTCCAAGAGACCCAGTACTTC.

J is TRBJ1-5 and V is TRBV28, with D hard to call. The CDR3 spans 14 residues. Germline V gene sequence: CDR1 MDHEN, CDR2 SYDVKM. Trimming took off 3 bases at V and 7 bases at J, with 13 bases between the two ends. The CDR3 region has the DNA TGTGCCAGCAGTTTCTTATCGGTTAAACAGCCCCAGCATTTT. Amino acid sequence: CASSFLSVKQPQHF.

J is TRBJ2-5 and V is TRBV29-1; maybe TRBD2 (5 bases). Germline CDR1 SQVTM, CDR2 ANQGSEA. Trimming pared 4 bases from V and 7 bases from J, leaving 13 bases between. The CDR3 runs to 12 residues. CDR3 amino acids: CSVVTLGATQYF. CDR3 bases: TGCAGCGTTGTGACATTGGGAGCGACCCAGTACTTC.

This clone was seen only a few times. The chain employs TRBV19 and TRBJ2-7; 9 nucleotides align to TRBD1. V trimming: 9 bases; J trimming: 4 bases; junction bases outside the gene matches: 4. Germline CDR1 reads LNHDA; CDR2 reads SQIVND (reference sequence). The CDR3 covers 12 residues. The CDR3 nucleotides read TGTGCCAGCGGACAGGGGTGGTACGAGCAGTACTTC. Its translation is CASGQGWYEQYF.

A few counts support this clone. Other nucleotide sequences in the sample specify the same CDR3. The chain couples TRBV29-1 to TRBJ1-2; TRBD1 is a possible D gene (6 bases). The CDR3 totals 12 residues. Per germline, CDR1 SQVTM and CDR2 ANQGSEA. V was cut by 5 bases and J by 4 bases, with 11 bases left in between. The CDR3 DNA sequence: TGCAGCGTTCTCGACAGGAGCTATGGCTACACCTTC. It encodes CSVLDRSYGYTF.

The CDR3 loop is CASSPLSGVNQPQHF. The CDR3 DNA reads as TGTGCCAGCAGCCCCCTTTCGGGTGTCAATCAGCCCCAGCATTTT. V gene TRBV11-2 combines with J gene TRBJ1-5; D remains unclear. Trimming took 5 bases from V and 3 from J, leaving 14 bases between them. Germline V CDR1 and CDR2: SGHAT, FQNNGV. The CDR3 runs to 15 residues. The full variable domain, its missing parts supplied by reference TRBV11-2 and TRBJ1-5, is EAGVAQSPRYKIIEKRQSVAFWCNPISGHATLYWYQQILGQGPKLLIQFQNNGVVDDSQLPKDRFSAERLKGVDSTLKIQPAKLEDSAVYLCASSPLSGVNQPQHFGDGTRLSIL.

The genes are TRBV5-1 and TRBJ2-1, with a weak D call TRBD1 (6 bases). Germline CDR1 is SGHRS and CDR2 is YFSETQ. V was cut by 0 bases and J by 2 bases, with 9 bases left in between. This CDR3 is 15 amino acids long. The CDR3 region is CASSLATGTYNEQFF. The CDR3 nucleotides read TGCGCCAGCAGCTTGGCAACAGGGACCTACAATGAGCAGTTCTTC.

This clone was recorded once. This sequence joins TRBV25-1 and TRBJ2-3; tentatively, D is TRBD1 or TRBD2 (5 bases each). Germline V lookup: CDR1 MGHDK, CDR2 SYGVNS. The length of the CDR3 is 14 residues. With 5 bases removed from V and 6 bases from J, the gap between germline ends came to 15 bases. For the CDR3, the DNA is TGTGCCAGCAGTCGGGGACCATTGTCGGATACGCAGTATTTT. Encoded protein: CASSRGPLSDTQYF.